This T cell receptor (beta chain) appears in the sequencing data of a study of shared clonotypes between healthy human individuals. V lost 6 bases and J lost 0, with 16 bases in between. The CDR3 runs to 15 residues. Per germline, CDR1 SGHKS and CDR2 YYEKEE (reference sequence). Generated by immunoSEQ multiplex PCR, the TCRdb table keeps only in-frame clones and is missing some. The repertoire holds 730,000 or so clones, with more than 70% as singletons. This chain links TRBV5-5 with TRBJ2-7, with D perhaps matching TRBD2 (6 bases). This sequence was found in a woman between 25 and 40 years old in good health. Sequences were obtained from memory CD4+ T cells sorted from blood. Subset meaning: CD45RA-negative fraction. The CDR3 here is CASTQAEGHSYEQYF. DNA of the CDR3: TGTGCCAGCACTCAGGCGGAGGGGCACTCCTACGAGCAGTACTTC. The full variable domain, rest sourced from reference TRBV5-5 and TRBJ2-7, is DAGVTQSPTHLIKTRGQQVTLRCSPISGHKSVSWYQQVLGQGPQFIFQYYEKEERGRGNFPDRFSARQFPNYSSELNVNALLLGDSALYLCASTQAEGHSYEQYFGPGTRLTVT.